A selection of T cell receptor beta chains follows, all from one sample in a study of cytomegalovirus exposure and HLA in healthy donors. Measured with immunoSEQ multiplex PCR; TCRdb has only the in-frame clones, and not every one. The sample shows over 200,000 clones, approximately 86% of them seen only once. The sequenced material came from PBMCs. The receptors shown here come from a woman younger than 35 in good health and CMV-seronegative. Each CDR3 is given without its conserved first and last residue. The order of the fields is J gene, V gene, CDR3 protein.

TRBJ2-1,TRBV27,ASSFMQGASSYNEQF
TRBJ2-7,TRBV11-2,ASSLTRAYEQY
TRBJ2-1,TRBV29-1,SVEGGAVGWDEQF
TRBJ1-2,TRBV30,AWSVGGQGEGYT
TRBJ2-5,TRBV2,ASSVSGSGGETQY
TRBJ2-3,TRBV28,ASRGLAGRTDTQY
TRBJ2-7,TRBV18,ASSPLITGQGTDEQY
TRBJ2-7,TRBV4-1,ASSRTSGALYEQY
TRBJ2-5,TRBV7-2,ASSLTPGETQY
TRBJ2-7,TRBV27,ASSTGTSVSYEQY
TRBJ1-4,TRBV28,ASSFRLEDEKLF
TRBJ1-2,TRBV5-4,ASSTGGYRGAGYGYT
TRBJ1-1,TRBV6-5,ASSYWRGKNTEAF
TRBJ1-1,TRBV10-2,ASSDWTGEAF
TRBJ2-7,TRBV27,ASSTSLLAISYEQY
TRBJ1-2,TRBV7-9,ASSSTGGGGYT
TRBJ1-2,TRBV4-1,ASSPNNMYGYT
TRBJ2-7,TRBV6-1,ASSEGLAGGPGGEQY
TRBJ1-2,TRBV7-9,ASSYQGALNYGYT
TRBJ1-2,TRBV28,ATAGGQPRGGYT
TRBJ1-1,TRBV5-6,ASSLESVGTGMNTEAF
TRBJ2-7,TRBV2,ARRGDYEQY
TRBJ1-1,TRBV4-1,ASSQQGRDTEAF
TRBJ1-1,TRBV2,ASSEVRGRNTEAF
TRBJ1-2,TRBV28,ASSTAGGLPYGYT
TRBJ1-3,TRBV4-3,ASSHSTGGNTIY
TRBJ2-7,TRBV7-6,ASSLSGDIYEQY